This T cell receptor beta chain stems from a study of blood T cell repertoires in COVID-19. Study in general: From the United States, Italy and Spain came samples of acute and convalescent COVID-19. PBMCs, B-cell-depleted T cells, or T cells provided the cDNA or gDNA that made up the material.

This clone appeared once. CDR1 and CDR2 (germline): ENHRY, SYGVKD. The CDR3 is 15 residues long. Trimming cost V 0 bases and J 0 bases, with 9 bases left between them. Original processing notes: From reference gene primer amplification, estimates of nucleated cell counts were derived. Repertoires were generated with immunoSEQ multiplex PCR, while TCRdb's copy carries only in-frame clones and drops some. The V and J calls and the clone size are those of that table, but D and trimming were determined from the DNA. The table lists about 150,000 clones, approximately 80% of them singletons. The sequence came from an older man with acute or convalescent COVID-19. This chain uses TRBV10-3 with TRBJ2-7; a possible D gene is TRBD2 (6 bases). Material: peripheral blood. DNA of the CDR3: TGTGCCATCAGTGAGTCGGGACTTAGCTCCTACGAGCAGTACTTC. Protein: CAISESGLSSYEQYF.